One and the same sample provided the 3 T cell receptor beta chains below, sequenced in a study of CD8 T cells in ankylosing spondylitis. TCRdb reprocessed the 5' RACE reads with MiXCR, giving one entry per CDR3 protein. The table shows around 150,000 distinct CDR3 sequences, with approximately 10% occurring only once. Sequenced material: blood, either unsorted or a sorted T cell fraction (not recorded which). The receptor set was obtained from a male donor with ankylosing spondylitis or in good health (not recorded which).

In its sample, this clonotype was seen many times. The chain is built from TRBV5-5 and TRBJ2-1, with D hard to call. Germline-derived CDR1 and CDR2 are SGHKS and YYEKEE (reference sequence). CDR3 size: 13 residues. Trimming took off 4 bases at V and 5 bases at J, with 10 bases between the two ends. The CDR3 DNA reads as TGTGCCAGCAGCCTCAGTTCAAACAATGAGCAGTTCTTC. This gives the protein CASSLSSNNEQFF.

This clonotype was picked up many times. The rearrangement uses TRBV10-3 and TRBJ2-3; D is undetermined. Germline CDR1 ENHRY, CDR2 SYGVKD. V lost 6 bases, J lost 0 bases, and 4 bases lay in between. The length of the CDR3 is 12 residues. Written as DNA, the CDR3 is TGTGCCATCAGCACCAGCACAGATACGCAGTATTTT. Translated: CAISTSTDTQYF.

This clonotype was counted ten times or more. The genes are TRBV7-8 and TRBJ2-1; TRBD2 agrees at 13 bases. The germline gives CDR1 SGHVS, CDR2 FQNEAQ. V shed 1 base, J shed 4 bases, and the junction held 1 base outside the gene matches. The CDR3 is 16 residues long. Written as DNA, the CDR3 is TGTGCCAGCAGCTTAGGGGGACTAGCGGGATACAATGAGCAGTTCTTC. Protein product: CASSLGGLAGYNEQFF. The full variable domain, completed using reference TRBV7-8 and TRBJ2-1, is GAGVSQSPRYKVAKRGQDVALRCDPISGHVSLFWYQQALGQGPEFLTYFQNEAQLDKSGLPSDRFFAERPEGSVSTLKIQRTQQEDSAVYLCASSLGGLAGYNEQFFGPGTRLTVL.